This T cell receptor beta chain appears in the sequencing data of a study of T cell responses to AZD1222 COVID-19 vaccine. Germline V gene sequence: CDR1 MNHEY, CDR2 SVGAGI. Between the trimmed V and J ends, which lost 2 bases and 6 bases, there was a span of 7 bases. This CDR3 is built from 12 residues. Regarding this clone: The antigen remains unidentified. Different DNA sequences within this sample yield the same CDR3.

Overall study results and limits: Spike-specific TCR repertoires showed rising breadth and depth after two AZD1222 doses. Researchers took repertoire samples only after the peak T cell response had come. Regions 160-218 and 743-854 dominated among vaccine-associated CD4 TCRs spanning spike. Clonal diversity was possibly underestimated, and white British individuals and females predominated among donors.

Data came from immunoSEQ multiplex PCR; TCRdb stores just in-frame clones and leaves some out. The sample contains about 160,000 clones, roughly 94% of which appear only once. The chain employs TRBV6-5 and TRBJ1-1; no firm D call. The clonotype originates from an adult who received the AZD1222 COVID-19 vaccine. Sequenced here: peripheral blood, sampled 28 days after the second AZD1222 dose. The CDR3 nucleotides read TGTGCCAGCAGTTACGGAGGCCCTGAAGCTTTCTTT. Protein product: CASSYGGPEAFF.